What follows are 7 T cell receptor beta chains derived from one specimen sequenced in a study of a mutant IDH1 vaccine in newly diagnosed glioma. Time point meaning: week 11, during vaccination. In every dose of vaccine, 300 ug of mutant IDH1 20-mer peptide was given alongside topical imiquimod. These receptors have no identified antigens. The method was immunoSEQ multiplex PCR; TCRdb's version includes in-frame clones alone and lacks a portion of them. Seen here are tens of thousands of clones, 60% to 75% observed once, and the top ten hold approximately 11%. This specimen was peripheral blood mononuclear cells (PBMCs), taken from a glioma patient whose treatment included an IDH1 peptide vaccine. These receptors all stem from a man aged 18-30 years with glioma. Some clones in this sample may be carry-over from other donors' samples.

The chain combines TRBV7-2 with TRBJ2-2, with 16 bases lining up with TRBD2. V was pared by 4 bases and J by 5 bases, with 10 bases of the junction left unmatched. Germline V gene sequence: CDR1 SGHTA, CDR2 FQGNSA. The CDR3 loop spans 19 amino acids. The CDR3 nucleotides are TGTGCCAGCAGCTCAGGGGGACTAGCGGGGGGGCCGCGAACCGGGGAGCTGTTTTTT. It is translated as CASSSGGLAGGPRTGELFF.

The gene calls are TRBV5-4 and TRBJ2-5, with D tentatively TRBD1 (6 bases). CDR1 is SGHNT, CDR2 YYREEE, per germline (reference sequence). The CDR3 runs 14 residues. V was trimmed by 4 bases and J by 4 bases, leaving 14 bases between them. DNA of the CDR3: TGTGCCAGCAGCCCTGGGGGCCAGGGAGAGACCCAGTACTTC. It codes for CASSPGGQGETQYF.

The chain links TRBV7-9 to TRBJ1-1, with D hard to call. Germline assignment: CDR1 SEHNR and CDR2 FQNEAQ (reference sequence). This CDR3 is built from 13 residues. V lost 5 bases and J 3 bases, leaving 10 bases between the germline ends. The CDR3 region is CASSPEGYTEAFF. As DNA, the CDR3 is TGTGCCAGCAGCCCAGAGGGTTACACTGAAGCTTTCTTT.

The V gene is TRBV7-9, the J gene TRBJ1-4, with D possibly matching TRBD1 (6 bases). Germline CDR1 and CDR2: SEHNR and FQNEAQ (reference sequence). Trimming shortened V by 1 base and J by 3 bases, and 12 bases separated the two germline ends. This CDR3 has 16 residues. Written as DNA, the CDR3 is TGTGCCAGCAGCTTAGGATCGGGGGCACCTAATGAAAAACTGTTTTTT. It is translated as CASSLGSGAPNEKLFF.

This clone has a handful of counts. The rearrangement uses TRBV30 and TRBJ2-7; TRBD1 matches at 8 bases. This CDR3 contains 14 residues. The V gene end was trimmed by 3 bases and the J gene end by 3 bases; junction bases not matched to a gene: 7. From germline, CDR1 is GTSNPN and CDR2 SVGIG (reference sequence). The CDR3 bases are TGTGCCTGGAGCCCTGACAGGGGTATCTACGAGCAGTACTTC. Protein sequence: CAWSPDRGIYEQYF.

The chain carries TRBV18 and TRBJ1-5; D is possibly TRBD1 (6 bases). Trimming took 3 bases from V and 0 from J, leaving 12 bases between them. In germline, CDR1 is KGHSH, CDR2 LQKENI. This CDR3 region has 16 residues. DNA for the CDR3: TGTGCCAGCTCACCTGGACAGATACTTAGCAATCAGCCCCAGCATTTT. Amino acid sequence: CASSPGQILSNQPQHF.

The chain has TRBV30 and TRBJ1-5; TRBD1 matches at 9 bases. CDR3 length: 15 amino acids. The germline V gene encodes CDR1 GTSNPN and CDR2 SVGIG (reference sequence). The trim removed 6 bases at V and 6 bases at J, leaving 12 bases unmatched. The CDR3 reads CACDTGQGRGQPQHF. CDR3 nucleotides: TGTGCCTGTGACACGGGACAGGGAAGGGGTCAGCCCCAGCATTTT.